A selection of T cell receptor beta chains follows, all from one sample in a study of shared clonotypes between healthy human individuals. Measured with immunoSEQ multiplex PCR; TCRdb has only the in-frame clones, and not every one. In the table there are 900,000 to 1,200,000 clones, 75% to 85% of which are singletons. The material sequenced was memory CD4+ T cells from PBMCs. Receptors originate from a man aged 18-30 years in good health. Some clones in this sample may be carry-over from other donors' samples. The CDR3 runs from the conserved cysteine through the conserved F or W. A D gene is named only where the DNA matches it firmly. Clone size is stated in some rows and not others, as once, few, many or a class when expanded.

>NA|TRBV6-6|NA|TRBJ1-2
CASTPPSQPGLLF
TGTGCCAGCACCCCTCCTTCGCAGCCGGGCCTCCTCTTC
>NA|TRBV9|NA|TRBJ1-3
CASSVADLSGNTIYF
TGTGCCAGCAGCGTAGCGGACCTATCTGGAAACACCATATATTTT
>NA|TRBV5-8|TRBD1|TRBJ1-5
CASSRDRLEPQHF
TGTGCCAGCAGCAGGGACAGACTTGAGCCCCAGCATTTT
>few|TRBV14|NA|TRBJ2-5
CASSRRAETQYF
TGTGCCAGCAGCCGAAGGGCAGAGACCCAGTACTTC
>NA|TRBV7-2|TRBD2|TRBJ2-7
CASSLAILAGSYEQYF
TGTGCCAGCAGCTTAGCGATCCTAGCGGGATCCTACGAGCAGTACTTC
>NA|TRBV20-1|NA|TRBJ1-2
CTAWGGGYTF
TGCACCGCTTGGGGAGGGGGCTACACCTTC
>once|TRBV2|TRBD2|TRBJ2-1
CASSEGTAGLEQFF
TGTGCCAGCAGTGAAGGTACAGCGGGGTTAGAGCAGTTCTTC
>many|TRBV27|NA|TRBJ2-7
CASSPDSYPLNSYEQYF
TGTGCCAGCAGCCCGGACAGTTACCCGCTTAACTCCTACGAGCAGTACTTC
>NA|TRBV4-3|NA|TRBJ2-1
CASSQKGQSRMGGEQFF
TGCGCCAGCAGCCAAAAGGGACAGTCCAGGATGGGGGGGGAGCAGTTCTTC
>few|TRBV27|NA|TRBJ1-2
CASSPRRGLGYTF
TGTGCCAGCAGTCCCCGGAGAGGGCTAGGCTACACCTTC
>NA|TRBV7-9|TRBD1|TRBJ1-1
CASSLTGPEAFF
TGTGCCAGCAGCTTGACAGGGCCTGAAGCTTTCTTT
>NA|TRBV23-1|NA|TRBJ2-7
CASSQPSEGRYEQYF
TGCGCCAGCAGTCAACCCTCGGAGGGGAGATACGAGCAGTACTTC
>NA|TRBV10-3|NA|TRBJ2-1
CAISVQGTQGQFF
TGTGCCATCAGTGTCCAGGGGACCCAGGGGCAGTTCTTC
>many|TRBV28|NA|TRBJ1-2
CASHPTAGYGYTF
TGTGCCAGCCACCCAACCGCGGGGTATGGCTACACCTTC
>NA|TRBV7-3|NA|TRBJ2-2
CASSLIGPRDTGELFF
TGTGCCAGCAGCTTAATTGGTCCCCGAGACACCGGGGAGCTGTTTTTT
>NA|TRBV7-2|NA|TRBJ2-7
CASSLMGSSYEQYF
TGTGCCAGCAGCCTTATGGGGTCTTCCTACGAGCAGTACTTC
>NA|TRBV29-1|TRBD1|TRBJ2-7
CSVLGTGDYEQYF
TGCAGCGTGCTCGGGACAGGGGACTACGAGCAGTACTTC
>many|TRBV30|NA|TRBJ1-2
CAWSVPGKRGYTF
TGTGCCTGGAGTGTACCTGGCAAACGTGGCTACACCTTC
>NA|TRBV20-1|NA|TRBJ1-1
CSARNTEAFF
TGCAGTGCTCGTAACACTGAAGCTTTCTTT
>NA|TRBV27|TRBD1|TRBJ2-7
CASSRTTGGAYEQYF
TGTGCCAGCAGCCGAACGACAGGGGGCGCCTACGAGCAGTACTTC
>NA|TRBV7-9|NA|TRBJ1-2
CASSFGGFVDYGYTF
TGTGCCAGCAGCTTCGGGGGGTTCGTAGATTATGGCTACACCTTC
>NA|TRBV6-6|NA|TRBJ1-4
CASSYSIAGAGEKLFF
TGTGCCAGCAGTTACTCGATAGCGGGGGCCGGAGAAAAACTGTTTTTT
>few|TRBV2|NA|TRBJ2-5
CASSDSRETQYF
TGTGCCAGCAGTGACAGTCGAGAGACCCAGTACTTC
>NA|TRBV5-1|NA|TRBJ1-2
CASSQAGRPNYGYTF
TGCGCCAGCAGCCAGGCGGGTAGGCCTAACTATGGCTACACCTTC
>NA|TRBV2|TRBD1|TRBJ2-7
CASSRGHTYEQYF
TGTGCCAGCAGCAGGGGGCACACGTACGAGCAGTACTTC
>NA|TRBV6-5|NA|TRBJ2-7
CASSYSKRLPIHEQYF
TGTGCCAGCAGTTACTCGAAGAGACTGCCTATCCACGAGCAGTACTTC
>NA|TRBV18|TRBD2|TRBJ2-2
CASSPIGTTHTGELFF
TGTGCCAGCTCACCGATAGGGACTACCCACACCGGGGAGCTGTTTTTT
>many|TRBV4-1|NA|TRBJ1-5
CASSQDKEQPQHF
TGCGCCAGCAGCCAAGATAAGGAACAGCCCCAGCATTTT
>NA|TRBV7-6|NA|TRBJ2-1
CASSHISNEQFF
TGTGCCAGCAGCCACATCAGCAATGAGCAGTTCTTC
>many|TRBV9|NA|TRBJ2-1
CASSVIGGVNNEQFF
TGTGCCAGCAGCGTAATTGGTGGCGTCAACAATGAGCAGTTCTTC
>NA|TRBV28|NA|TRBJ2-7
CASCLTAQPYEQYF
TGTGCCAGCTGCCTTACTGCACAGCCCTACGAGCAGTACTTC
>NA|TRBV6-1|NA|TRBJ2-7
CASRIGGPAYEQYF
TGTGCCAGCAGGATCGGGGGCCCGGCCTACGAGCAGTACTTC
>once|TRBV5-4|TRBD1|TRBJ2-2
CASSPRQGADAGELFF
TGTGCCAGCAGCCCAAGACAGGGGGCAGACGCCGGGGAGCTGTTTTTT
>NA|TRBV16|TRBD1|TRBJ1-4
CASRTDRGGKLFF
TGTGCCAGCAGAACCGACAGGGGCGGAAAACTGTTTTTT
>NA|TRBV19|NA|TRBJ1-2
CASSIREGGYTF
TGTGCCAGTAGTATCCGAGAGGGTGGCTACACCTTC
>NA|TRBV29-1|NA|TRBJ2-1
CSAGDLPYNEQFF
TGCAGCGCTGGGGACCTGCCCTACAATGAGCAGTTCTTC
>NA|TRBV5-1|TRBD2|TRBJ2-7
CASSKVAGSYEQYF
TGCGCCAGCAGCAAGGTAGCGGGAAGCTACGAGCAGTACTTC
>NA|TRBV28|TRBD1|TRBJ2-7
CASSPGTGSSYEQYF
TGTGCCAGCAGTCCTGGGACAGGGAGCTCCTACGAGCAGTACTTC
>many|TRBV7-6|NA|TRBJ2-7
CASSPGGARAAEQYF
TGTGCCAGCAGCCCCGGGGGAGCCAGGGCAGCCGAGCAGTACTTC
>NA|TRBV14|TRBD1|TRBJ2-7
CASSRGTGSGYEQYF
TGTGCCAGCAGCCGAGGGACAGGGAGTGGGTACGAGCAGTACTTC
>once|TRBV4-1|NA|TRBJ2-7
CASSQEGVWGPYEQYF
TGCGCCAGCAGCCAAGAGGGGGTCTGGGGACCCTACGAGCAGTACTTC
>few|TRBV18|NA|TRBJ1-4
CASSHPTLQDGEKLFF
TGTGCCAGCTCACACCCGACACTACAGGACGGTGAAAAACTGTTTTTT
>once|TRBV19|TRBD1|TRBJ1-2
CASLAPGQGVYGYTF
TGTGCATCTCTTGCTCCGGGACAGGGGGTATATGGCTACACCTTC
>NA|TRBV7-2|NA|TRBJ1-2
CASSLKGDGYGYTF
TGTGCCAGCAGCTTAAAGGGGGACGGCTATGGCTACACCTTC
>NA|TRBV11-2|TRBD1|TRBJ1-2
CASSPRQGVGGYTF
TGTGCCAGCAGCCCACGACAGGGGGTCGGTGGCTACACCTTC
>NA|TRBV5-1|TRBD1|TRBJ1-3
CASSAGGTRNTIYF
TGCGCCAGCAGCGCAGGGGGGACGCGGAACACCATATATTTT
>NA|TRBV21-1|NA|TRBJ1-1
CASSKRGQGALQVNTEAFF
TGTGCCAGCAGCAAAAGAGGACAGGGTGCATTACAGGTGAACACTGAAGCTTTCTTT